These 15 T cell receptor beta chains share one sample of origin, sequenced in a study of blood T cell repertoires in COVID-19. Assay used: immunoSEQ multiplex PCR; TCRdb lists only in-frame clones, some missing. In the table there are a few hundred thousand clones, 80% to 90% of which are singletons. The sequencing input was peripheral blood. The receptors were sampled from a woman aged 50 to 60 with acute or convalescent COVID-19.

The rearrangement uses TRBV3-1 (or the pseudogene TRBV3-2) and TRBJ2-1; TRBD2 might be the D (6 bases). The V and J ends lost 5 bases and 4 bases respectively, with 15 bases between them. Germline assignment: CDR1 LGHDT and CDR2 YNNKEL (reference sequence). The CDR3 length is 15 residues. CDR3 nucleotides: TGTGCCAGCAGCGACTATTCCGGGACTTACAATGAGCAGTTCTTC. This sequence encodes CASSDYSGTYNEQFF.

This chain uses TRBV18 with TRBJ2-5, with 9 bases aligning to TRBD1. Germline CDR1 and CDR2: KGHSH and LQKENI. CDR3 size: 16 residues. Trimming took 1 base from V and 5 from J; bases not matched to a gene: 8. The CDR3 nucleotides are TGTGCCAGCTCACCACGGCCAGGACAGGGGAGCGAGACCCAGTACTTC. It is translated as CASSPRPGQGSETQYF.

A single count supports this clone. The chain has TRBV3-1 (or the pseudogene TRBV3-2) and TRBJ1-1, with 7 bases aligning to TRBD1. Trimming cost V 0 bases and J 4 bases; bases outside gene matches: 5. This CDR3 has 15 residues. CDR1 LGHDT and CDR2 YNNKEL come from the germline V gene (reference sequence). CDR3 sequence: CASSQEIAGGTEAFF. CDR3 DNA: TGTGCCAGCAGCCAAGAGATAGCAGGGGGCACTGAAGCTTTCTTT.

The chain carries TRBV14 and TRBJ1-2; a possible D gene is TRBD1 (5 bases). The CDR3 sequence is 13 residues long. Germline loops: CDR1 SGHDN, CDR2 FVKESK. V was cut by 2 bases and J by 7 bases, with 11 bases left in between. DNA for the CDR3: TGTGCCAGCAGCCAACGTAGGGGAAGTGGCTACACCTTC. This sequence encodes CASSQRRGSGYTF.

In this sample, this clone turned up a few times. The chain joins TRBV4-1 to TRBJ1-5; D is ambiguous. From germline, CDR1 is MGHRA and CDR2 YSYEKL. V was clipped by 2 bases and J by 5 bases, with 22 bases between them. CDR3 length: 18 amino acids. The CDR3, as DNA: TGCGCCAGCAGCCAAAAACCTAGACCCGTAGTCCCCCATCAGCCCCAGCATTTT. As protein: CASSQKPRPVVPHQPQHF.

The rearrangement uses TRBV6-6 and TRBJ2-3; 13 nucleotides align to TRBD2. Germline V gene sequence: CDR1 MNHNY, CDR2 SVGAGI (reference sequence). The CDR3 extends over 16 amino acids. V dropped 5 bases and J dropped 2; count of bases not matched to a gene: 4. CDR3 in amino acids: CASSRGLAGTTDTQYF. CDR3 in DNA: TGTGCCAGCAGTAGGGGACTAGCGGGGACCACAGATACGCAGTATTTT.

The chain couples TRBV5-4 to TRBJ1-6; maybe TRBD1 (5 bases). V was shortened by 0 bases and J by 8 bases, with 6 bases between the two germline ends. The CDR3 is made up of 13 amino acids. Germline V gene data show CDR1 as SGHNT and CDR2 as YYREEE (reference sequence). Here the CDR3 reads CASSLAGDSPLHF. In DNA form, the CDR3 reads TGTGCCAGCAGCTTGGCGGGGGATTCACCCCTCCACTTT.

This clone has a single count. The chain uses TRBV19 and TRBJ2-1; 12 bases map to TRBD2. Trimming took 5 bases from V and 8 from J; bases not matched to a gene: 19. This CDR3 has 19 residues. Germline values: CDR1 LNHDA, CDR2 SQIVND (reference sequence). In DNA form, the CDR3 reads TGTGCCAGTAGTGTTTACTCTAGCGGGAGGGCCGTAGAGTATCATGAGCAGTTCTTC. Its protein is CASSVYSSGRAVEYHEQFF.

This CDR3 is CASSLDRSEQYF. The DNA of the CDR3 is TGTGCCAGCAGCTTAGATAGGAGCGAGCAGTACTTC. V and J are TRBV11-2 and TRBJ2-7; D gene uncertain. V was cut by 0 bases and J by 6 bases, with 6 bases left in between. The CDR3 is made up of 12 amino acids. Germline assignment: CDR1 SGHAT and CDR2 FQNNGV.

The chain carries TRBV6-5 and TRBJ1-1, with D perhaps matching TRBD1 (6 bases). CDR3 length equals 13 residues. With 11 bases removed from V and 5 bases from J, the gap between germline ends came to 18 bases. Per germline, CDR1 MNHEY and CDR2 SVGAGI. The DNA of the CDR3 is TGTGCCTCAATAGCAGGGAGGGGGACTGAAGCTTTCTTT. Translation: CASIAGRGTEAFF.

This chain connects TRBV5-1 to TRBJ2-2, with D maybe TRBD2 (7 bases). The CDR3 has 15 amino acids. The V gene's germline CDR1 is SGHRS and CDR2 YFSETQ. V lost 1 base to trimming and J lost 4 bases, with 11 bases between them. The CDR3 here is CASSLTGGSTGELFF. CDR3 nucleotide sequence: TGCGCCAGCAGCTTGACGGGGGGCAGCACCGGGGAGCTGTTTTTT.

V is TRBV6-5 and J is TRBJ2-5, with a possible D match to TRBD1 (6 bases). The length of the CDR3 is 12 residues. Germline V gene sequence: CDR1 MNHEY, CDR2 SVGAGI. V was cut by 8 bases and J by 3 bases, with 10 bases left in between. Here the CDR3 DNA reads TGTGCCAGCTCCGGACAGAAAGAGACCCAGTACTTC. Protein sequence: CASSGQKETQYF.

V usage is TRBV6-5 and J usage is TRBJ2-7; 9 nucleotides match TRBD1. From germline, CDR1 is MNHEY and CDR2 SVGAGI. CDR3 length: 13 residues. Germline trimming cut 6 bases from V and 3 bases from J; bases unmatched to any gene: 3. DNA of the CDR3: TGTGCCAGCAGCAAGGGACAGGGCTACGAGCAGTACGTC. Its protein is CASSKGQGYEQYV.

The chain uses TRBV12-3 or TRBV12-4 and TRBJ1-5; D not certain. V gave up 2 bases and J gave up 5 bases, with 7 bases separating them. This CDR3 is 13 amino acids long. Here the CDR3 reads CASSLIGDQPQHF. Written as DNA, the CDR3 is TGTGCCAGCAGTTTAATCGGAGATCAGCCCCAGCATTTT.

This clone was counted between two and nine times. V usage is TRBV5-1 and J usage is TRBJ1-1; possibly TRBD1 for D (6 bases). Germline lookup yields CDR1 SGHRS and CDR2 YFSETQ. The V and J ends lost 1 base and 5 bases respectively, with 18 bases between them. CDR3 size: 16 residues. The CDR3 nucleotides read TGCGCCAGCAGCTTGATACCAGGACGAGGGGGAACTGAAGCTTTCTTT. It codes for CASSLIPGRGGTEAFF.